This record concerns one T cell receptor beta chain sequence. First-strand cDNA relied on TRAV- and TRBV-specific primers spanning alpha and beta chains. Over approximately 19 PCR cycles, TCRs were amplified from a constant-region primer and V-primer adapter. In TCRdb, the reads were re-called with MiXCR into one record per CDR3 protein. The sample lists 60,000 to 90,000 distinct CDR3 sequences; around 30% were seen once. The data originate from a study of low-dose radiotherapy and immunotherapy resistance in tumors. Study at large: The study delivered 0.5 Gy per fraction every 2 weeks to Cohort 1, totaling 6.5 Gy. The treatment that patients received was intravenous nivolumab 240 mg every two weeks plus ipilimumab 1 mg/kg every six weeks. Daily, from cycle 1 day 1 and for four cycles, patients took oral aspirin 300 mg.

Trimming left V 4 bases short and J 6 bases short, with 9 bases between. The CDR3 runs to 12 residues. Germline CDR1 and CDR2: MNHEY and SMNVEV (reference sequence). Indicated time point: before trial treatment. Along with nivolumab and ipilimumab, donors received aspirin, low-dose cyclophosphamide and low-dose radiotherapy. Sequenced material: PBMCs, taken before treatment. V and J are TRBV27 and TRBJ1-1; the D is unclear. The receptor was isolated from a female donor with ovarian cancer. CDR3 sequence: CASSSSLSEAFF. DNA for the CDR3: TGTGCCAGCAGTTCCTCCCTGTCTGAAGCTTTCTTT.